The 22 T cell receptor beta chains below all came from one sample that was sequenced in a study of control samples from healthy donors and cancer patients. Repertoires were generated with immunoSEQ multiplex PCR, while TCRdb's copy carries only in-frame clones and drops some. The table shows around 250,000 clones, with roughly 87% occurring only once. The sample comprised PBMCs. The receptors stem from a woman aged 55-70 years with lung cancer.

V usage is TRBV5-1 and J usage is TRBJ2-2; 8 bases align to TRBD1. Trimming cost V 1 base and J 5 bases; bases outside gene matches: 1. There are 14 residues in the CDR3. Germline values: CDR1 SGHRS, CDR2 YFSETQ. The CDR3: CASSLWDRTGELFF. The CDR3 bases are TGCGCCAGCAGCTTGTGGGACAGGACCGGGGAGCTGTTTTTT.

CDR3 loop: CASSDPLGGYTF. The CDR3, as DNA: TGTGCCAGCAGTGACCCGCTTGGAGGCTACACCTTC. The V call is TRBV28, the J call TRBJ1-2; D uncertain. Germline CDR1 is MDHEN and CDR2 is SYDVKM. The V gene lost 5 bases and the J gene lost 8 bases, with 12 bases spanning the gap. The CDR3 loop spans 12 amino acids.

This clone was seen once. The rearrangement links TRBV5-1 to TRBJ2-1, with 9 bases fitting TRBD2. CDR1 and CDR2 (germline): SGHRS, YFSETQ. Trimming at V came to 0 bases and at J to 0 bases, leaving 1 base not matched to a gene. This CDR3 region has 16 residues. The CDR3: CASSLARGGSYNEQFF. The CDR3 DNA sequence: TGCGCCAGCAGCTTGGCGCGGGGGGGCTCCTACAATGAGCAGTTCTTC.

The chain recombines TRBV4-1 with TRBJ2-3, with a tentative D call TRBD1 (5 bases). The CDR3 runs to 13 residues. Trimming took 8 bases from V and 3 from J, leaving 12 bases between them. Germline V CDR1 and CDR2: MGHRA, YSYEKL. The CDR3 region has the DNA TGCGCCAGCGGGTTAAAGGGGACAGATACGCAGTATTTT. Its protein product is CASGLKGTDTQYF.

The chain links TRBV9 to TRBJ2-7; TRBD1 matches at 7 bases. The CDR3 has 14 amino acids. The germline V gene encodes CDR1 SGDLS and CDR2 YYNGEE. V shed 4 bases, J shed 0 bases, and the junction held 4 bases outside the gene matches. The chain's CDR3 is CASSPGQSSYEQYF. In DNA, the CDR3 is TGTGCCAGCAGCCCGGGACAGAGCTCCTACGAGCAGTACTTC.

This rearrangement joins TRBV11-3 to TRBJ2-7; 10 positions match TRBD2. With V trimmed by 1 base and J by 3 bases, 3 bases remained unmatched. The CDR3 runs to 15 residues. Looked up from germline, CDR1 is SGHNT and CDR2 is YENEEA. In nucleotides, the CDR3 is TGTGCCAGCAGCTTAGGGACTAGCGGCAACTACGAGCAGTACTTC. Amino acid sequence: CASSLGTSGNYEQYF.

This chain connects TRBV30 to TRBJ2-1, with unresolved D. CDR3 length: 15 residues. The V gene lost 6 bases and the J gene lost 0 bases, with 15 bases spanning the gap. Germline V lookup: CDR1 GTSNPN, CDR2 SVGIG (reference sequence). CDR3 nucleotides: TGTGCCTGCACCACATCTGGCACCTCCTACAATGAGCAGTTCTTC. This encodes CACTTSGTSYNEQFF.

This chain connects TRBV7-9 to TRBJ2-2; tentative D call: TRBD1 (6 bases). The V end was cut by 3 bases, the J end by 7 bases, with 12 bases between. CDR1 and CDR2 from the germline V gene are SEHNR and FQNEAQ (reference sequence). This CDR3 comprises 14 residues. CDR3 amino acids: CASSFLQGGGELFF. CDR3 sequence (DNA): TGTGCCAGCAGCTTTTTACAGGGCGGCGGGGAGCTGTTTTTT.

This clone turned up a few times. DNA of the CDR3: TGTGCCAGCAGCGTAGATGGGGGCACCGGGGAGCTGTTTTTT. It translates to CASSVDGGTGELFF. The rearrangement joins TRBV9 to TRBJ2-2; D assignment may be TRBD1 or TRBD2 (5 bases each). The V end was cut by 0 bases, the J end by 4 bases, with 7 bases between. The CDR3 spans 14 residues. Germline V CDR1 and CDR2: SGDLS, YYNGEE.

The CDR3 nucleotides are TGTGCCACGGTCGGGGGGTCAGGGGTTACTGAAGCTTTCTTT. Residues: CATVGGSGVTEAFF. The chain has TRBV19 and TRBJ1-1, with D possibly TRBD1 on 6 matching bases. Germline assignment: CDR1 LNHDA and CDR2 SQIVND (reference sequence). Trimming removed 10 bases at V and 5 bases at J, with 20 bases between. The CDR3 has 14 residues.

This clone has more than one count but fewer than ten. The CDR3 loop is CASSSIGSPLHF. The CDR3, as DNA: TGTGCCAGCAGCTCAATTGGTTCACCCCTCCACTTT. The chain has TRBV11-2 and TRBJ1-6; D unclear. CDR1 and CDR2 from the germline V gene are SGHAT and FQNNGV. Trimming shortened V by 4 bases and J by 9 bases, and 7 bases separated the two germline ends. The CDR3 has 12 amino acids.

The chain uses TRBV3-1 (or the pseudogene TRBV3-2) and TRBJ1-5; no reliable D call. Trimming pared 4 bases from V and 6 bases from J, leaving 10 bases between. There are 13 residues in the CDR3. Germline CDR1 LGHDT, CDR2 YNNKEL (reference sequence). The CDR3 loop is CASSPTLGQPQHF. CDR3 sequence (DNA): TGTGCCAGCAGCCCAACCCTGGGTCAGCCCCAGCATTTT.

The genes are TRBV10-2 and TRBJ1-3, with D unclear. The germline V gene encodes CDR1 WSHSY and CDR2 SAAADI. The CDR3 extends over 13 amino acids. Deletions cut 2 bases from V and 4 bases from J, with 6 bases between. DNA for the CDR3: TGCGCCAGCAGTGAGAACCAGGGAAACACCATATATTTT. This sequence encodes CASSENQGNTIYF.

This chain connects TRBV4-1 to TRBJ2-4, with 8 bases aligning to TRBD2. This CDR3 spans 16 amino acids. Looked up from germline, CDR1 is MGHRA and CDR2 is YSYEKL. Germline trimming cut 3 bases from V and 6 bases from J; bases unmatched to any gene: 10. The CDR3 DNA sequence: TGCGCCAGCAGCCATGGCCCGGGACTAGATCTAAACATTCAGTACTTC. Protein sequence: CASSHGPGLDLNIQYF.

This clone was observed a handful of times. This chain links TRBV3-1 (or the pseudogene TRBV3-2) with TRBJ1-6; no firm D call. Germline V gene lookup returns CDR1 LGHDT and CDR2 YNNKEL (reference sequence). CDR3 length: 13 amino acids. The V end lost 5 bases, the J end lost 11 bases, and 13 bases lay between the germline ends. This CDR3 is CASSGTPRAPLHF. In DNA form, the CDR3 reads TGTGCCAGCAGCGGCACCCCCCGGGCACCCCTCCACTTT.

The V call is TRBV5-4, the J call TRBJ1-1; TRBD1 matches 9 bases. The J segment lost 5 bases and the V segment lost 4 bases, leaving 6 bases of the junction unmatched. The CDR3 covers 14 residues. Germline lookup yields CDR1 SGHNT and CDR2 YYREEE (reference sequence). This chain's CDR3 is CASSPQGALTEAFF. CDR3 coding DNA: TGTGCCAGCAGCCCACAGGGGGCGCTTACTGAAGCTTTCTTT.

The chain combines TRBV20-1 with TRBJ2-1; 9 positions match TRBD2. This CDR3 is 11 amino acids long. From germline, CDR1 is DFQATT and CDR2 SNEGSKA (reference sequence). V shed 6 bases and J 15 bases; nucleotides not matched to a gene: 9. Written as DNA, the CDR3 is TGCAGTGCCCTCGAGCGGGAGGCCGCGTTCTTC. Translated, it gives CSALEREAAFF.

Concerning this clone itself: The sample holds other DNA sequences that translate to the same CDR3. This chain connects TRBV6-5 to TRBJ1-1; 7 bases agree with TRBD1. Germline V gene sequence: CDR1 MNHEY, CDR2 SVGAGI. The V and J ends lost 6 bases and 0 bases, in that order; junction bases with no gene match: 1. This CDR3 has 13 residues. The DNA of the CDR3 is TGTGCCAGCAGGACAGGGATGAACACTGAAGCTTTCTTT. Translation gives CASRTGMNTEAFF.

This chain uses TRBV5-1 with TRBJ1-4; tentative D call: TRBD1 (6 bases). The germline V and J ends were trimmed by 0 bases and 3 bases, with 9 bases remaining between them. This CDR3 comprises 15 residues. Germline V gene data show CDR1 as SGHRS and CDR2 as YFSETQ. CDR3 region: CASSLGDTPNEKLFF. Here the CDR3 DNA reads TGCGCCAGCAGCTTGGGGGACACTCCTAATGAAAAACTGTTTTTT. Filled out from reference TRBV5-1 and TRBJ1-4, the complete variable domain reads KAGVTQTPRYLIKTRGQQVTLSCSPISGHRSVSWYQQTPGQGLQFLFEYFSETQRNKGNFPGRFSGRQFSNSRSEMNVSTLELGDSALYLCASSLGDTPNEKLFFGSGTQLSVL.

The chain uses TRBV12-3 or TRBV12-4 and TRBJ1-1; D gene ambiguous. Trimming pared 3 bases from V and 5 bases from J, leaving 10 bases between. The CDR3 has 13 residues. The CDR3 region has the DNA TGTGCCAGCAGTTTGCGGGGAGGGACTGAAGCTTTCTTT. Encoded protein: CASSLRGGTEAFF.

The V gene is TRBV9, the J gene TRBJ1-6; possibly TRBD1 for D (5 bases). V lost 0 bases and J lost 8, with 12 bases in between. Looked up from germline, CDR1 is SGDLS and CDR2 is YYNGEE. The CDR3 length is 15 residues. CDR3 in amino acids: CASSVGGGLYSPLHF. In DNA, the CDR3 is TGTGCCAGCAGCGTAGGGGGCGGTCTGTATTCACCCCTCCACTTT.

The chain links TRBV18 to TRBJ2-3, with a tentative D call TRBD2 (7 bases). Trimming pared 0 bases from V and 5 bases from J, leaving 9 bases between. This CDR3 contains 14 residues. Germline loops: CDR1 KGHSH, CDR2 LQKENI. CDR3 region: CASSPPGGQDTQYF. The CDR3, as DNA: TGTGCCAGCTCACCACCCGGGGGGCAAGATACGCAGTATTTT.